This T cell receptor (beta chain) is drawn from a study of OX40 agonist ivuxolimab in advanced cancers. Study summary: At around 83% male, the cohort had a mean age of approximately 60 years, ranging from roughly 23 to 80.

Only in-frame clones appear in the TCRdb table, and some are missing; sequencing was by immunoSEQ multiplex PCR. The sample lists 50,000 to 65,000 clones; around 84% were seen once. Study-level points and caveats: Low clonal expansion, among the lowest seen, marked partial responders at 0.1-3.0 mg/kg.

To note about this clone: Its target is unknown.

This receptor was taken from an adult with an advanced solid tumor such as melanoma, head and neck, liver or kidney cancer. The sequenced sample was CD4+ or CD8+ T cells sorted from blood, obtained in a trial of the OX40 agonist ivuxolimab.

The DNA of the CDR3 is TGCGCCAGCAGCCAAGATATTGGTAGCGGGTACACAGATACGCAGTATTTT. Translated: CASSQDIGSGYTDTQYF. V gene TRBV4-1 combines with J gene TRBJ2-3; 7 bases are shared with TRBD2. The V and J ends lost 0 bases and 2 bases, in that order; junction bases with no gene match: 8. CDR3 length: 17 residues. Germline V CDR1 and CDR2: MGHRA, YSYEKL.